Listed below are T cell receptor beta chains from one sample, sequenced in a study of radiation and T cells in renal cell carcinoma. Repertoires were generated with immunoSEQ multiplex PCR, while TCRdb's copy carries only in-frame clones and drops some. The sample carries about 150,000 clones, about 91% recorded once. The sample was blood, taken from a patient whose treatment included radiotherapy and nephrectomy. The receptor source for this set is a woman aged 45 to 65 with renal cell carcinoma. The CDR3 runs from the conserved cysteine through the conserved F or W. D genes are given only for firm matches. Some rows have no size entry. The others give once, few or many, or a class for an expanded clone.

>TRBV4-3|.|TRBD1|TRBJ1-1
TGCGCCAGCAGCCAAGACAGGGGGTTCGCTGAAGCTTTCTTT
CASSQDRGFAEAFF
>TRBV5-1|.|TRBD2|TRBJ2-3
TGCGCCAGCAGCTGGGCTAGCGGCAATAGGGATACGCAGTATTTT
CASSWASGNRDTQYF
>TRBV25-1|.|.|TRBJ1-5
TGTGGGGACCCAGGGCCCCAGCATTTT
CGDPGPQHF
>TRBV4-1|.|.|TRBJ2-3
TGCGCCAGCAGCCAAGCGCCCAGCACAGATACGCAGTATTTT
CASSQAPSTDTQYF
>TRBV9|.|TRBD1|TRBJ1-1
TGTGCCAGCAGCGTAGGGCAGGGGACAGTCGAAGCTTTCTTT
CASSVGQGTVEAFF
>TRBV6-5|.|TRBD1|TRBJ1-2
TGTGCCAGCAGTTACTCGGGACAGGGAAATGGCTACACCTTC
CASSYSGQGNGYTF
>TRBV15|few|TRBD2|TRBJ2-1
TGTGCCACCAGCCCAGAAGTAGCGGGGTATCAATGGGGGCCCAATGAGCAGTTCTTC
CATSPEVAGYQWGPNEQFF
>TRBV12-2|once|.|TRBJ1-1
TGTGCAAGTGGGCGGGGGATAAGGACTGAAGCTTTCTTT
CASGRGIRTEAFF
>TRBV27|.|.|TRBJ2-7
TGTGCCAGCAGTGAACCGACAGTACGCGAGCAGTACTTC
CASSEPTVREQYF
>TRBV4-1|once|.|TRBJ1-5
TGCGCCAGCAGTAAGTCGGGGGGTCAGCCCCAGCATTTT
CASSKSGGQPQHF
>TRBV9|.|TRBD1|TRBJ1-6
TGTGCCAGCAGCGTAGCGCCGGGACAGACCAATTCACCCCTCCACTTT
CASSVAPGQTNSPLHF
>TRBV30|.|TRBD2|TRBJ2-1
TGTGCCTGGAGGTTAGCGAGTAGCGGGGGGCAGCAGTTCTTC
CAWRLASSGGQQFF
>TRBV29-1|.|TRBD1|TRBJ2-5
TGCAGCACCACCGGGACAGCCCAAGAGACCCAGTACTTC
CSTTGTAQETQYF
>TRBV5-1|.|.|TRBJ2-5
TGCGCCAGCAGCCGGATCGGGGGACCGAGCCGCATGTTGGCCCAGTACTTC
CASSRIGGPSRMLAQYF
>TRBV7-9|.|TRBD1|TRBJ1-6
TGTGCCAGCAGCTTGGGGACAGATAATTCACCCCTCCACTTT
CASSLGTDNSPLHF
>TRBV4-2|.|.|TRBJ2-1
TGTGCCAGCACCACTAGGGGTGAGCAGTTCTTC
CASTTRGEQFF
>TRBV7-3|.|.|TRBJ1-1
TGTGCCAGCAGCTTCCAGGGAGGGACTGAAGCTTTCTTT
CASSFQGGTEAFF